The 8 T cell receptor beta chains presented below share a single source sample, sequenced in a study of cytomegalovirus exposure and HLA in healthy donors. Vbeta (60) and Jbeta (13) primers were used in the PCR. Profiling relied on immunoSEQ multiplex PCR, and the TCRdb table lists in-frame clones only, not all of them. The table records about 120,000 clones, around 77% of them present only once. The specimen sequenced was PBMCs. All receptors derive from a man aged 40-55 years in good health and CMV-seropositive.

This clone was detected only once. The V and J genes are TRBV4-1 and TRBJ1-2; TRBD1 aligns across 8 bases. Germline assignment: CDR1 MGHRA and CDR2 YSYEKL. This CDR3 contains 13 residues. V was pared by 1 base and J by 8 bases, with 3 bases of the junction left unmatched. For the CDR3, the DNA is TGCGCCAGCAGCCAAGGGACAGGGAGCGGCTACACCTTC. It encodes CASSQGTGSGYTF.

This clone turned up a few times. The chain uses TRBV18 and TRBJ1-5; 7 bases align to TRBD1. The CDR3 contains 14 residues. Trimming removed 5 bases from V and 5 bases from J; junction bases left unmatched: 6. Germline V gene sequence: CDR1 KGHSH, CDR2 LQKENI. The CDR3 DNA follows: TGTGCCAGCTCAGAGGGACAGATATATCAGCCCCAGCATTTT. It translates to CASSEGQIYQPQHF.

The chain links TRBV28 to TRBJ1-1; D uncertain. The germline V and J ends were trimmed by 3 bases and 4 bases, with 6 bases remaining between them. The CDR3 totals 12 residues. CDR1 MDHEN and CDR2 SYDVKM come from the germline V gene. The CDR3 sequence: CASSLFGTEAFF. In nucleotides, the CDR3 is TGTGCCAGCAGTTTGTTCGGCACTGAAGCTTTCTTT.

V usage is TRBV25-1 and J usage is TRBJ2-5; 9 bases line up with TRBD2. The CDR3 totals 15 residues. After removal of 1 base from V and 5 bases from J, the junction contained 5 bases not matched to a gene. Looked up from germline, CDR1 is MGHDK and CDR2 is SYGVNS. The CDR3 protein is CASSESSGGHETQYF. The CDR3 nucleotides read TGTGCCAGCAGTGAATCCAGCGGGGGGCACGAGACCCAGTACTTC.

This rearrangement joins TRBV7-9 to TRBJ2-7, with D possibly TRBD2 on 6 matching bases. Germline V gene lookup returns CDR1 SEHNR and CDR2 FQNEAQ (reference sequence). The CDR3 loop spans 14 amino acids. Trimming removed 5 bases at V and 2 bases at J, with 13 bases between. CDR3 coding DNA: TGTGCCAGCAGCCCGGGGGACCGACCCTACGAGCAGTACTTC. Protein: CASSPGDRPYEQYF.

The chain carries TRBV2 and TRBJ2-3, with 9 bases lining up with TRBD2. The CDR3 length is 18 residues. Germline CDR1 and CDR2: SNHLY and FYNNEI. V dropped 4 bases and J dropped 0; count of bases not matched to a gene: 11. Here the CDR3 reads CASSAQTPRGGSTDTQYF. As DNA, the CDR3 is TGTGCCAGCAGTGCCCAAACACCGCGGGGGGGTAGCACAGATACGCAGTATTTT.

J is TRBJ2-1 and V is TRBV7-9; possible D gene TRBD1, 6 bases. In germline, CDR1 is SEHNR, CDR2 FQNEAQ (reference sequence). The CDR3 has 16 amino acids. With 5 bases removed from V and 7 bases from J, the gap between germline ends came to 21 bases. The CDR3 sequence is CASSGGPGQRKNEQFF. In nucleotides, the CDR3 is TGTGCCAGCAGCGGGGGCCCCGGACAGAGAAAAAATGAGCAGTTCTTC.

This clone has more than one count but fewer than ten. This chain connects TRBV4-3 to TRBJ2-5; 14 nucleotides align to TRBD2. The junction had 4 bases not matched to a gene; V was cut back by 1 base and J by 3 bases. CDR3 length: 17 amino acids. Looked up from germline, CDR1 is LGHNA and CDR2 is YSLEER. CDR3: CASSQGGGLAGEETQYF. The CDR3 nucleotides read TGCGCCAGCAGCCAAGGCGGGGGACTAGCGGGGGAAGAGACCCAGTACTTC.